One and the same sample provided the 18 T cell receptor beta chains below, sequenced in a study of identical twins. TCRdb analysed the 5' RACE reads with MiXCR anew, one entry per CDR3 protein. The sample carries under 900,000 distinct CDR3 sequences, roughly 20% recorded once. This sample was shared with a second study, whose subject was T cells expressing NK-cell markers.

Sequencing was done on a sample of PBMCs. The receptors here all came from a woman aged 18-29 years in good health.

The chain joins TRBV5-6 to TRBJ2-7; D not resolved. The ends were cut back, 3 bases at V and 9 bases at J, with 22 bases in the middle. The CDR3 contains 15 residues. Germline CDR1 reads SGHDT; CDR2 reads YYEEEE. The CDR3 nucleotides read TGTGCCAGCAGCTGGAAGGGTCCTCTCCTCGCAGGGCAGTACTTC. Encoded protein: CASSWKGPLLAGQYF.

This clonotype came up a few times. V and J are TRBV5-1 and TRBJ2-7; 7 bases line up with TRBD2. J gave up 0 bases and V 4 bases, and 7 bases lay outside the gene matches. CDR1 SGHRS and CDR2 YFSETQ come from the germline V gene. The CDR3 consists of 15 residues. In nucleotides, the CDR3 is TGCGCCAGCAGCCCAGGACTAGTCAGCTCCTACGAGCAGTACTTC. Translating gives CASSPGLVSSYEQYF.

This chain joins TRBV5-1 and TRBJ2-1; 8 nucleotides agree with TRBD2. The CDR3 has 13 residues. The V segment lost 5 bases and the J segment 5 bases; nucleotides outside the gene matches: 3. Germline V lookup: CDR1 SGHRS, CDR2 YFSETQ. The CDR3 here is CASRRGENNEQFF. In nucleotides, the CDR3 is TGCGCCAGCAGGCGGGGGGAAAACAATGAGCAGTTCTTC.

The CDR3 protein is CASSFGSPNTEAFF. The DNA of the CDR3 is TGTGCCAGCAGTTTCGGCAGCCCGAACACTGAAGCTTTCTTT. The chain employs TRBV27 and TRBJ1-1; the D is unclear. The germline V and J ends were trimmed by 3 bases and 1 base, with 9 bases remaining between them. Per the germline V gene, CDR1 is MNHEY and CDR2 is SMNVEV (reference sequence). This CDR3 contains 14 residues.

V and J are TRBV6-5 and TRBJ2-7, with 9 positions matching TRBD1. The CDR3 sequence is 14 residues long. Unmatched junction bases numbered 3, after V lost 4 bases and J lost 2 bases. From germline, CDR1 is MNHEY and CDR2 SVGAGI. CDR3 DNA sequence: TGTGCCAGCAGTTCACGACAGGGGGCCTACGAGCAGTACTTC. Its translation: CASSSRQGAYEQYF.

V usage is TRBV9 and J usage is TRBJ2-3; no firm D call. CDR1 SGDLS and CDR2 YYNGEE come from the germline V gene. With 0 bases removed from V and 4 bases from J, the gap between germline ends came to 12 bases. This CDR3 contains 15 residues. The CDR3 coding sequence is TGTGCCAGCAGCGTAGAGGCCACCGATGCAGATACGCAGTATTTT. Translating gives CASSVEATDADTQYF.

V and J are TRBV12-3 or TRBV12-4 and TRBJ2-5, with 10 bases lining up with TRBD2. This CDR3 is 14 amino acids long. J gave up 5 bases and V 5 bases, and 5 bases lay outside the gene matches. CDR3 coding DNA: TGTGCCAGCAGTCATATAGCGGGGGGTGAGACCCAGTACTTC. This gives the protein CASSHIAGGETQYF.

This clonotype was counted at least ten times. This sequence joins TRBV12-3 or TRBV12-4 and TRBJ2-2; TRBD2 might be the D (6 bases). V was clipped by 7 bases and J by 0 bases, with 12 bases between them. This CDR3 has 15 amino acids. The CDR3: CASNFGSSNTGELFF. CDR3 coding DNA: TGTGCCAGCAATTTCGGGAGCTCGAACACCGGGGAGCTGTTTTTT.

The table lists this clonotype with many counts. The chain recombines TRBV6-2 or TRBV6-3 with TRBJ2-5; a weak D match, TRBD1 (5 bases). CDR3 size: 15 residues. Germline assignment: CDR1 MNHEY and CDR2 SVGEGT. V lost 8 bases and J lost 2, with 18 bases in between. CDR3 DNA sequence: TGTGCCAGCGCCGATTTGGACACCCAACAAGAGACCCAGTACTTC. Translating it yields CASADLDTQQETQYF.

The CDR3 sequence: CASTGTREETQYF. In nucleotides, the CDR3 is TGTGCCAGCACGGGGACTAGGGAAGAGACCCAGTACTTC. The gene calls are TRBV2 and TRBJ2-5; 8 bases are shared with TRBD2. CDR1 SNHLY and CDR2 FYNNEI come from the germline V gene. The length of the CDR3 is 13 residues. J lost 3 bases, V lost 7 bases, and 4 bases had no gene match.

This clonotype was seen many times. V gene TRBV3-1 combines with J gene TRBJ1-5, with D maybe TRBD1 (6 bases). The V end was cut by 1 base, the J end by 9 bases, with 10 bases between. Germline loops: CDR1 LGHDT, CDR2 YNNKEL (reference sequence). The CDR3 spans 13 residues. CDR3 DNA sequence: TGTGCCAGCAGCCAAGTCAGGGGCGGGCCCCAGCATTTT. Residues: CASSQVRGGPQHF. Together with reference TRBV3-1 and TRBJ1-5, the CDR3 gives the full variable domain: DTAVSQTPKYLVTQMGNDKSIKCEQNLGHDTMYWYKQDSKKFLKIMFSYNNKELIINETVPNRFSPKSPDKAHLNLHINSLELGDSAVYFCASSQVRGGPQHFGDGTRLSIL.

This clonotype has a count of ten or more. The chain links TRBV12-3 or TRBV12-4 to TRBJ2-5; 9 bases line up with TRBD2. The CDR3 contains 13 residues. With V trimmed by 5 bases and J by 3 bases, 1 base remained unmatched. Written as DNA, the CDR3 is TGTGCCAGCAGTAGACTAGCGGAAGAGACCCAGTACTTC. Translated, it gives CASSRLAEETQYF.

The V gene is TRBV2, the J gene TRBJ1-5; tentative D call: TRBD1 (6 bases). The germline V gene has CDR1 SNHLY and CDR2 FYNNEI. The CDR3 is made up of 16 amino acids. V lost 6 bases to trimming and J lost 4 bases, with 19 bases between them. The CDR3 region is CASSRIGGPLNQPQHF. The CDR3 DNA reads as TGTGCCAGCAGCAGGATAGGGGGTCCCCTTAATCAGCCCCAGCATTTT.

V is TRBV20-1 and J is TRBJ1-6; unclear D gene. The germline V and J ends were trimmed by 3 bases and 0 bases, with 9 bases remaining between them. The V gene's germline CDR1 is DFQATT and CDR2 SNEGSKA (reference sequence). The CDR3 length is 15 residues. CDR3 nucleotides: TGCAGTGCTAGGCCAGCGAGCTCCTATAATTCACCCCTCCACTTT. Encoded protein: CSARPASSYNSPLHF.

This chain links TRBV7-8 with TRBJ2-5; D gene uncertain. Trimming removed 0 bases at V and 2 bases at J, with 7 bases between. This CDR3 spans 14 amino acids. The germline V gene has CDR1 SGHVS and CDR2 FQNEAQ. The CDR3 spells CASSLALQQETQYF. CDR3 DNA sequence: TGTGCCAGCAGCTTAGCGTTACAGCAAGAGACCCAGTACTTC.

A note on this clonotype: A much larger clone is a single base away; this may be a read error. This rearrangement joins TRBV5-6 to TRBJ1-1; TRBD1 aligns across 8 bases. Losses at the gene ends were 1 base for V and 4 bases for J; bases not matched to a gene: 3. This CDR3 is built from 14 residues. CDR1 and CDR2 (germline): SGHDT, YYEEEE. Here the CDR3 reads CASSLWTGSTEAFF. The CDR3 coding sequence is TGTGCCAGCAGCTTGTGGACAGGGAGCACTGAAGCTTTCTTT.

The chain combines TRBV11-2 with TRBJ2-7, with 13 bases aligning to TRBD2. This CDR3 region has 14 residues. From germline, CDR1 is SGHAT and CDR2 FQNNGV. Trimming at V came to 5 bases and at J to 3 bases, leaving 1 base not matched to a gene. Written as DNA, the CDR3 is TGTGCCAGCAGCACTAGCGGGAGGGGCTACGAGCAGTACTTC. Its protein is CASSTSGRGYEQYF.

This clonotype was seen a handful of times. This sequence joins TRBV5-1 and TRBJ2-5; TRBD1 might be the D (5 bases). Per germline, CDR1 SGHRS and CDR2 YFSETQ. V gave up 4 bases and J gave up 0 bases, with 10 bases separating them. CDR3 length equals 14 residues. The chain's CDR3 is CASSQRQYQETQYF. The CDR3 DNA sequence: TGCGCCAGCAGCCAACGACAGTACCAAGAGACCCAGTACTTC. Full variable domain (rest looked up from reference TRBV5-1 and TRBJ2-5): KAGVTQTPRYLIKTRGQQVTLSCSPISGHRSVSWYQQTPGQGLQFLFEYFSETQRNKGNFPGRFSGRQFSNSRSEMNVSTLELGDSALYLCASSQRQYQETQYFGPGTRLLVL.